This entry concerns a single T cell receptor beta chain. Per the germline V gene, CDR1 is MNHEY and CDR2 is SVGAGI. Trimming removed 6 bases from V and 10 bases from J; junction bases left unmatched: 12. This CDR3 region has 15 residues. The sample is drawn from a study of technical replicates of blood from a handful of donors. Repertoires were generated with immunoSEQ multiplex PCR, while TCRdb's copy carries only in-frame clones and drops some. The sample has about 76,000 clones; roughly 90% are singletons. The clonotype comes from a human donor in good health. The rearrangement joins TRBV6-5 to TRBJ2-1; 10 bases are shared with TRBD2. Sequencing input: T cells isolated from PBMCs. CDR3 amino acids: CASSPLSGRAGEQFF. The CDR3 DNA sequence: TGTGCCAGCAGCCCACTAAGCGGGAGGGCGGGGGAGCAGTTCTTC.